This T cell receptor beta chain was sequenced for a study of shared clonotypes between healthy human individuals. Study outcomes and limitations: Depth of sequencing was expected to influence donor clonotype sharing.

On this clone itself: Antigen unknown.

Only CD45RO-negative cells positively selected for CCR7 counted as naive CD8 cells, so terminally differentiated effector memory CD45RA+ cells were excluded. Sequencing was performed with immunoSEQ multiplex PCR; in TCRdb, only in-frame clones are kept and a portion is missing. Of hundreds of thousands of clones listed, approximately 96% are singletons. The source of this sequence is a woman aged 30 to 39 in good health. The sequenced sample was naive CD8+ T cells sorted from blood.

The CDR3 region has the DNA TGTGCCAGCAGTTTGACCCCCGCCTGGGAGCAGTACTTC. As protein: CASSLTPAWEQYF. The J gene is TRBJ2-7, the V gene TRBV28; no clear D. The CDR3 covers 13 residues. Deletions cut 3 bases from V and 7 bases from J, with 13 bases between. CDR1 is MDHEN, CDR2 SYDVKM, per germline.